Listed below are T cell receptor beta chains from one sample, sequenced in a study of cytomegalovirus exposure and HLA in healthy donors. Method: immunoSEQ multiplex PCR; TCRdb's copy keeps in-frame clones and lacks some. The data show under 75,000 clones, 85% seen once. Source material: PBMCs. The receptor set was obtained from a man aged 25 to 40 in good health and CMV-seronegative. Both conserved end residues are part of each CDR3. The D gene is left open where the match is weak. The size field is filled for only some rows; it gives once, few, many or a size class.

j_call	v_call	d_call	clone_size	cdr3_aa	cdr3_nt
TRBJ1-5	TRBV7-6	TRBD1	-	CASSLAHRGGQPQHF	TGTGCCAGCAGCTTAGCCCACAGGGGTGGACAGCCCCAGCATTTT
TRBJ1-4	TRBV2	TRBD1	-	CASSDSTGGGEKLFF	TGTGCCAGCAGCGATTCCACAGGGGGCGGCGAAAAACTGTTTTTT
TRBJ2-5	TRBV11-3	TRBD2	-	CASSLGGTNQETQYF	TGTGCCAGCAGCTTAGGCGGGACTAATCAAGAGACCCAGTACTTC
TRBJ1-1	TRBV6-1	TRBD1	-	CASSARQGANTEAFF	TGTGCCAGCAGTGCCCGACAGGGGGCGAACACTGAAGCTTTCTTT
TRBJ2-7	TRBV7-2	TRBD1	-	CASSLSAGSPGTAAYEQYF	TGTGCCAGCAGCTTATCGGCAGGGTCCCCAGGGACAGCAGCCTACGAGCAGTACTTC
TRBJ2-1	TRBV9	TRBD2	-	CASSVEASGRSPIGNEQFF	TGTGCCAGCAGCGTAGAGGCTAGCGGGAGATCTCCTATAGGCAATGAGCAGTTCTTC
TRBJ2-7	TRBV6-5	-	-	CASSPDSYYEQYF	TGTGCCAGCAGTCCCGACAGTTACTACGAGCAGTACTTC
TRBJ1-1	TRBV18	-	-	CASPRGALGMNTEAFF	TGTGCCAGCCCAAGGGGCGCCCTGGGAATGAACACTGAAGCTTTCTTT
TRBJ2-7	TRBV6-5	TRBD2	-	CASRTGGVRNEQYF	TGTGCCAGCAGAACCGGGGGGGTAAGGAATGAGCAGTACTTC
TRBJ1-3	TRBV11-1	-	-	CASSYTTGIGNTIYF	TGTGCCAGCAGCTACACCACAGGGATCGGAAACACCATATATTTT
TRBJ2-3	TRBV13	TRBD2	-	CASSLGMTSVDTQYF	TGTGCCAGCAGCTTAGGGATGACTAGCGTGGATACGCAGTATTTT
TRBJ2-1	TRBV2	-	-	CASSGPSRGEQFF	TGTGCCAGCAGTGGGCCCAGCCGGGGTGAGCAGTTCTTC
TRBJ1-1	TRBV4-3	-	-	CASSQAEGAWYTEAFF	TGCGCCAGCAGCCAAGCGGAAGGGGCCTGGTACACTGAAGCTTTCTTT
TRBJ1-2	TRBV12-5	-	once	CASGFGDTGLRGF	TGTGCTAGTGGTTTTGGGGACACGGGTCTAAGGGGGTTC
TRBJ2-1	TRBV14	-	-	CASSLVRRNEQFF	TGTGCCAGCAGCCTCGTGCGGCGCAATGAGCAGTTCTTC
TRBJ2-7	TRBV19	TRBD1	-	CASTRQGTYEQYF	TGTGCCAGTACCCGACAGGGAACCTACGAGCAGTACTTC
TRBJ1-5	TRBV28	-	few	CASSLQDQPQHF	TGTGCCAGCAGTCTGCAGGATCAGCCCCAGCATTTT
TRBJ2-4	TRBV18	-	-	CASSPTALAKNIQYF	TGTGCCAGCTCCCCGACAGCACTAGCCAAAAACATTCAGTACTTC
TRBJ2-3	TRBV4-3	TRBD1	-	CASSQIVTGATDTQYF	TGCGCCAGCAGCCAAATTGTAACAGGGGCCACAGATACGCAGTATTTT
TRBJ2-7	TRBV30	TRBD1	-	CAWSRGQGVAEQYF	TGTGCCTGGAGTAGGGGACAGGGGGTGGCCGAGCAGTACTTC
TRBJ2-2	TRBV9	-	-	CASSVEGLTGELFF	TGTGCCAGCAGCGTAGAGGGGCTTACCGGGGAGCTGTTTTTT
TRBJ1-1	TRBV19	-	-	CASSYTALYTEAFF	TGTGCCAGTAGTTATACAGCCCTCTACACTGAAGCTTTCTTT
TRBJ2-7	TRBV5-8	-	-	CASREGTYEQYF	TGTGCCAGCAGAGAGGGAACCTACGAGCAGTACTTC
TRBJ2-1	TRBV4-2	TRBD2	-	CASSQLGLAPNNEQFF	TGTGCCAGCAGCCAATTAGGACTAGCGCCGAACAATGAGCAGTTCTTC
TRBJ1-2	TRBV4-3	-	-	CASGPHRSHGYTF	TGCGCCAGCGGGCCTCACAGAAGTCATGGCTACACCTTC
TRBJ1-2	TRBV28	-	-	CASNGRNYGYTF	TGTGCCAGCAACGGGAGAAACTATGGCTACACCTTC
TRBJ2-1	TRBV7-8	-	-	CASSLTVGGGVNEQFF	TGTGCCAGCAGCTTAACTGTCGGCGGAGGGGTCAATGAGCAGTTCTTC
TRBJ1-1	TRBV5-1	-	-	CASSPPFNTEAFF	TGCGCCAGCAGCCCCCCTTTTAACACTGAAGCTTTCTTT
TRBJ1-2	TRBV6-5	-	few	CASSYSIRDGYTF	TGTGCCAGCAGTTACTCGATTAGAGATGGCTACACCTTC
TRBJ2-7	TRBV30	-	-	CAWSGGYEQYF	TGTGCCTGGAGTGGAGGTTACGAGCAGTACTTC
TRBJ2-7	TRBV19	TRBD2	-	CATSTRRTSGGGEQYF	TGTGCCACCTCAACCCGTCGGACTAGCGGGGGTGGAGAGCAGTACTTC
TRBJ1-1	TRBV7-9	-	once	CASSFVLQRVSSVNTEAFF	TGTGCCAGCAGCTTTGTCTTGCAGAGGGTATCTTCCGTGAACACTGAAGCTTTCTTT
TRBJ2-1	TRBV10-3	-	-	CAISESSLVYNEQFF	TGTGCCATCAGTGAGTCGAGTCTAGTTTACAATGAGCAGTTCTTC
TRBJ1-3	TRBV29-1	TRBD1	-	CSVEDQFSTDRAGNTIYF	TGCAGCGTTGAAGATCAATTTTCAACGGACAGGGCTGGAAACACCATATATTTT
TRBJ1-1	TRBV7-9	TRBD1	-	CASSPDRVRKWNTEAFF	TGTGCCAGCAGCCCAGACAGGGTTCGGAAGTGGAACACTGAAGCTTTCTTT
TRBJ2-7	TRBV10-2	-	-	CASRDHGQGTQYEQYF	TGCGCCAGCAGGGATCATGGGCAGGGTACGCAGTACGAGCAGTACTTC
TRBJ1-4	TRBV2	-	-	CASSEELGREKLFF	TGTGCCAGCAGTGAAGAGCTGGGGAGGGAAAAACTGTTTTTT
TRBJ1-1	TRBV28	-	-	CASSPAGIWITEAFF	TGTGCCAGCAGCCCAGCGGGGATTTGGATCACTGAAGCTTTCTTT
TRBJ2-7	TRBV29-1	TRBD1	-	CSFYRDRGSYEQYF	TGCAGCTTTTACCGGGACAGGGGTTCATACGAGCAGTACTTC
TRBJ1-5	TRBV30	-	few	CAWSDETGYQPQHF	TGTGCCTGGAGCGACGAAACAGGGTACCAGCCCCAGCATTTT
TRBJ1-6	TRBV7-2	-	-	CASTPQGLYNSPLHF	TGTGCCAGCACCCCACAGGGCCTCTATAATTCACCCCTCCACTTT
TRBJ1-2	TRBV4-1	TRBD1	-	CASSQGGDRVYGYTF	TGCGCCAGCAGCCAAGGTGGGGACAGGGTATATGGCTACACCTTC
TRBJ2-1	TRBV9	TRBD2	-	CASHPGGAGTLNEQFF	TGTGCCAGCCACCCGGGGGGGGCGGGGACCCTAAATGAGCAGTTCTTC
TRBJ2-1	TRBV10-3	TRBD2	-	CATALALAGTGEQFF	TGTGCCACCGCCCTAGCGCTAGCGGGAACGGGTGAGCAGTTCTTC
TRBJ2-1	TRBV6-4	-	-	CASSGGGGEYNEQFF	TGTGCCAGCAGTGGCGGCGGCGGGGAGTACAATGAGCAGTTCTTC
TRBJ1-2	TRBV11-2	-	-	CASSLEGSITF	TGTGCCAGCAGCTTGGAGGGATCAATCACCTTC
TRBJ2-3	TRBV19	TRBD2	-	CASSIRGVTDTQYF	TGTGCCAGTAGTATTCGGGGGGTTACAGATACGCAGTATTTT